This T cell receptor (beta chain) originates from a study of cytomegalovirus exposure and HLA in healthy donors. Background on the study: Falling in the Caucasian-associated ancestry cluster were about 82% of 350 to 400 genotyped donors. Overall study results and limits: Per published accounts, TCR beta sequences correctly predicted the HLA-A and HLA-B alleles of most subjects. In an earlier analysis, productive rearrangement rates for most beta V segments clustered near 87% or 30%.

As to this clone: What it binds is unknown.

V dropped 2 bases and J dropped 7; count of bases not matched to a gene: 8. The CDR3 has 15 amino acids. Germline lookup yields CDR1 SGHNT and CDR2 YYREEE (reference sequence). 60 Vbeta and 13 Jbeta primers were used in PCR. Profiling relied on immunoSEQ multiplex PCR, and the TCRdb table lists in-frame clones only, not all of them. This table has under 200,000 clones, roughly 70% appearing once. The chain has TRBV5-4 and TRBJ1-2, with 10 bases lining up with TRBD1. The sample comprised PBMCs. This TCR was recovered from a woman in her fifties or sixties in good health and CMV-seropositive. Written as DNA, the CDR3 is TGTGCCAGCAGCTTTACACGACAGGGGGCTTCTGGCTACACCTTC. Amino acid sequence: CASSFTRQGASGYTF.